The sample holds a few counts of the clone carrying this TCR beta chain. The record originates from a study of shared clonotypes between healthy human individuals. Between the trimmed V and J ends, which lost 2 bases and 2 bases, there was a span of 11 bases. This CDR3 is 15 amino acids long. Germline V CDR1 and CDR2: SGHTA, FQGTGA. The protocol was immunoSEQ multiplex PCR, while the TCRdb copy is restricted to in-frame clones and leaves out a portion. The top ten clones hold approximately 10% of a sample with some 350,000 clones, around 74% of them seen once. This rearrangement joins TRBV7-3 to TRBJ2-3, with a tentative D call TRBD2 (6 bases). This receptor was obtained from a man younger than 45 in good health. The sequencing input was memory CD4+ T cells sorted from blood. Subset here: CD45RA-negative fraction. The CDR3: CASSLGTSYTDTQYF. CDR3 nucleotide sequence: TGTGCCAGCAGCTTAGGGACTTCTTACACAGATACGCAGTATTTT.